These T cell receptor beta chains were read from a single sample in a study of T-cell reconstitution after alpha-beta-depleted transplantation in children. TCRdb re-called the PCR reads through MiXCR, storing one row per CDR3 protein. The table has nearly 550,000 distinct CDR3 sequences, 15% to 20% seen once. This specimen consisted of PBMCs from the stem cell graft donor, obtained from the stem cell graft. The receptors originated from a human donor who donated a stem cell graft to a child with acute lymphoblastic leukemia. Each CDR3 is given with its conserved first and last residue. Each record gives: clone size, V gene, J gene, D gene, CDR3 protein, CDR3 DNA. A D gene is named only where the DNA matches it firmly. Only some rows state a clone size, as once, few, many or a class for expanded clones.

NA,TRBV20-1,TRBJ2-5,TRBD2,CSAHSGRAGETQYF,TGCAGTGCACATAGCGGGAGGGCCGGGGAGACCCAGTACTTC
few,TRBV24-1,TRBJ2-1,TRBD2,CATSDPGLAGEQFF,TGTGCCACCAGTGACCCGGGACTAGCGGGGGAGCAGTTCTTC
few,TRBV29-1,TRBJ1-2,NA,CSVDKGMFGYTF,TGCAGCGTTGATAAGGGGATGTTTGGCTACACCTTC
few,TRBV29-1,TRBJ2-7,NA,CSVEIGAGPYEQYF,TGCAGCGTTGAAATAGGCGCGGGACCCTACGAGCAGTACTTC
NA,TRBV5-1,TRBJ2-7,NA,CASSLDSAYYEQYF,TGCGCCAGCAGCTTGGACAGTGCCTACTACGAGCAGTACTTC
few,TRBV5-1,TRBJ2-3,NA,CASSLQTVGDTQYF,TGCGCCAGCAGCCTTCAGACTGTGGGGGATACGCAGTATTTT
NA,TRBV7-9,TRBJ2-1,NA,CASRNWGTDNEQFF,TGTGCCAGCCGCAACTGGGGGACCGACAATGAGCAGTTCTTC
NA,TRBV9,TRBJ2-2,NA,CASSVVEGVAGELFF,TGTGCCAGCAGCGTAGTGGAAGGGGTGGCCGGGGAGCTGTTTTTT
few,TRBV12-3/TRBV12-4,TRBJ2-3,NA,CASILSGTDTQYF,TGTGCCAGCATTCTCTCTGGGACAGATACGCAGTATTTT
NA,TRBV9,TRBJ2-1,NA,CASSVGGYWDNEQFF,TGTGCCAGCAGCGTAGGGGGTTACTGGGACAATGAGCAGTTCTTC
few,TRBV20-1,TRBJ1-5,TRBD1,CSARQGARDQPQHF,TGCAGTGCTAGACAGGGGGCGCGGGATCAGCCCCAGCATTTT
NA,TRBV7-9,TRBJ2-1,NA,CASSHPPRLVRGHEQFF,TGTGCCAGCAGCCATCCACCGAGACTAGTAAGGGGCCATGAGCAGTTCTTC
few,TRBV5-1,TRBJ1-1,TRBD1,CASSAQPTGANTEAFF,TGCGCCAGCAGCGCACAACCTACAGGGGCAAACACTGAAGCTTTCTTT
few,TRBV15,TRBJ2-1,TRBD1,CATSTPDRVDEQFF,TGTGCCACCAGTACCCCGGACAGGGTAGATGAGCAGTTCTTC
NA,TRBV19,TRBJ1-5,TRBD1,CASSAGGLQPQHF,TGTGCCAGTAGTGCAGGGGGGCTGCAGCCCCAGCATTTT
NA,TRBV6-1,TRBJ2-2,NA,CASSRGMNTGELFF,TGTGCCAGCAGTCGGGGGATGAACACCGGGGAGCTGTTTTTT
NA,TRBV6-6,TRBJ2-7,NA,CASRLGGGYEQYF,TGTGCCAGCAGACTAGGAGGAGGCTACGAGCAGTACTTC
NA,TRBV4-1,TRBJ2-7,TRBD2,CASSQGLAGEVYEQYF,TGCGCCAGCAGCCAAGGACTAGCGGGAGAGGTATACGAGCAGTACTTC
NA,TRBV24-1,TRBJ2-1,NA,CATSGTESSCNEQFF,TGTGCCACCAGTGGCACGGAGAGCTCCTGCAATGAGCAGTTCTTC
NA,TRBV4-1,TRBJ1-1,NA,CASTTGMNTEAFF,TGCGCCAGCACCACAGGGATGAACACTGAAGCTTTCTTT
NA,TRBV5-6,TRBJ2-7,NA,CASSFSGVPPYEQYF,TGTGCCAGCAGCTTTTCAGGAGTTCCGCCCTACGAGCAGTACTTC
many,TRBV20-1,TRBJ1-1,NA,CSAAPGDTEAFF,TGCAGTGCCGCCCCGGGGGACACTGAAGCTTTCTTT
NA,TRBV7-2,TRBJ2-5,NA,CASSLAFQGEETQYF,TGTGCCAGCAGCTTAGCCTTCCAGGGTGAGGAGACCCAGTACTTC
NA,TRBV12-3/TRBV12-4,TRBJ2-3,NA,CASISTDTQYF,TGTGCCAGCATTTCGACAGATACGCAGTATTTT
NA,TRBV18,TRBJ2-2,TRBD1,CASSPIGQGDGELFF,TGTGCCAGCTCACCAATCGGACAGGGTGACGGGGAGCTGTTTTTT
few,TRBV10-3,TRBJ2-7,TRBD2,CAISDPLKGLAGVFPSYEQYF,TGTGCCATCAGTGATCCCCTCAAGGGACTAGCGGGAGTCTTCCCCTCCTACGAGCAGTACTTC
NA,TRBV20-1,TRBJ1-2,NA,CSARDRGGGGPGYTF,TGCAGTGCTAGAGATCGGGGCGGGGGGGGCCCTGGCTACACCTTC
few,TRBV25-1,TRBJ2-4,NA,CASIGSGSGWAKNIQYF,TGTGCCAGCATAGGTAGTGGGAGTGGCTGGGCCAAAAACATTCAGTACTTC
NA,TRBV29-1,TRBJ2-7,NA,CSVAAGYEQYF,TGCAGCGTTGCGGCTGGCTACGAGCAGTACTTC
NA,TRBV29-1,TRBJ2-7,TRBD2,CSVEYNSLAGGGEQYF,TGCAGCGTTGAATATAACAGTCTAGCGGGAGGTGGCGAGCAGTACTTC
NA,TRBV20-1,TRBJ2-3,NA,CSASLPLSTDTQYF,TGCAGTGCTAGTTTGCCCCTTAGCACAGATACGCAGTATTTT
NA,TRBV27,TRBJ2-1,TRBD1,CASSPQGNGEQFF,TGTGCCAGCAGTCCACAGGGGAATGGTGAGCAGTTCTTC
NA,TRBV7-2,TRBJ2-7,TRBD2,CASSITGTSGYEQYF,TGTGCCAGCAGCATCACCGGGACTAGCGGCTACGAGCAGTACTTC
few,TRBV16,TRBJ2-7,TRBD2,CASSQSLAGSYEQYF,TGTGCCAGCAGCCAATCCTTAGCGGGCTCCTACGAGCAGTACTTC
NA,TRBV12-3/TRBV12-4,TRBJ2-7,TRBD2,CASRGTSGSSYEQYF,TGTGCCAGCAGAGGGACTAGCGGGAGCTCCTACGAGCAGTACTTC
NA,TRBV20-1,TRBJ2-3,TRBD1,CSAIRQGQDTQYF,TGCAGTGCTATACGACAGGGTCAAGATACGCAGTATTTT
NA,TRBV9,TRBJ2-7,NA,CASSVEGLYEQYF,TGTGCCAGCAGCGTAGAAGGACTATACGAGCAGTACTTC
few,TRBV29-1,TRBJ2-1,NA,CSVGSSEAMSNEQFF,TGCAGCGTTGGATCTAGCGAGGCGATGTCAAATGAGCAGTTCTTC
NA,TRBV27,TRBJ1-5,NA,CATGALGNQPQHF,TGTGCCACCGGGGCCTTGGGCAATCAGCCCCAGCATTTT
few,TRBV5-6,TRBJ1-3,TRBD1,CASSLRGRGLGNTIYF,TGTGCCAGCAGCTTGCGGGGCAGGGGGCTTGGAAACACCATATATTTT
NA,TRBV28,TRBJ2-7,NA,CASSFLRSSYEQYF,TGTGCCAGCAGTTTTTTGAGGAGCTCCTACGAGCAGTACTTC
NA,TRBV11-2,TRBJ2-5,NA,CASISRPRETQYF,TGTGCCAGCATTAGTAGGCCTCGGGAGACCCAGTACTTC